Below, 22 T cell receptor beta chains from the same sample are listed, as sequenced in a study of T cell changes during pregnancy in multiple sclerosis. TCRdb keeps only in-frame clones here, not all; method: immunoSEQ multiplex PCR. The top ten clones hold around 0.56% of a sample with just over 50,000 clones, around 93% of them seen once. Specimen: CD4+ T cells from peripheral blood mononuclear cells, collected after pregnancy. The receptors stem from a female donor with multiple sclerosis, enrolled in a pregnancy study.

The chain links TRBV29-1 to TRBJ1-2; unclear D gene. This CDR3 comprises 12 residues. Germline-derived CDR1 and CDR2 are SQVTM and ANQGSEA. V was trimmed by 4 bases and J by 7 bases, leaving 13 bases between them. Here the CDR3 DNA reads TGCAGCGTTGCCGAAGCGGGGTTTGGCTACACCTTC. Translated, it gives CSVAEAGFGYTF.

The rearrangement links TRBV7-2 to TRBJ1-5; a weak D match, TRBD1 (6 bases). Germline V gene data show CDR1 as SGHTA and CDR2 as FQGNSA. Trimming removed 4 bases at V and 0 bases at J, with 10 bases between. The CDR3 is 15 residues long. CDR3 sequence (DNA): TGTGCCAGCAGCTCCGGGACACCTAGCAATCAGCCCCAGCATTTT. As protein: CASSSGTPSNQPQHF.

The J gene is TRBJ2-2, the V gene TRBV19, with 11 bases lining up with TRBD1. The CDR3 loop spans 16 amino acids. Germline lookup yields CDR1 LNHDA and CDR2 SQIVND (reference sequence). Germline trimming cut 2 bases from V and 5 bases from J; bases unmatched to any gene: 4. CDR3 protein: CASSIRGQGGTGELFF. The DNA for the CDR3 is TGTGCCAGTAGTATACGGGGACAGGGGGGGACCGGGGAGCTGTTTTTT. The whole variable domain, remainder taken from reference TRBV19 and TRBJ2-2, is DGGITQSPKYLFRKEGQNVTLSCEQNLNHDAMYWYRQDPGQGLRLIYYSQIVNDFQKGDIAEGYSVSREKKESFPLTVTSAQKNPTAFYLCASSIRGQGGTGELFFGEGSRLTVL.

The chain is built from TRBV5-1 and TRBJ1-2, with D possibly matching TRBD1 (5 bases). There are 13 residues in the CDR3. From germline, CDR1 is SGHRS and CDR2 YFSETQ. Between the trimmed V and J ends, which lost 0 bases and 6 bases, there was a span of 9 bases. The CDR3 nucleotides are TGCGCCAGCAGCTTGGCCTTAGGGGATGGCTACACCTTC. Residues: CASSLALGDGYTF.

The CDR3 sequence: CASSPRQGLTGELFF. The CDR3 DNA is TGTGCCAGTAGCCCTAGACAGGGACTTACCGGGGAGCTGTTTTTT. The chain links TRBV19 to TRBJ2-2, with a weak D call TRBD1 (7 bases). Trimming cost V 6 bases and J 5 bases, with 16 bases left between them. This CDR3 contains 15 residues. Looked up from germline, CDR1 is LNHDA and CDR2 is SQIVND (reference sequence).

The CDR3 region has the DNA TGTGCCACCCAGAAGCGGGAGCCTTGGGATGAGCAGTTCTTC. The encoded protein is CATQKREPWDEQFF. This chain uses TRBV7-9 with TRBJ2-1; 8 bases are shared with TRBD2. This CDR3 has 14 amino acids. The V segment lost 10 bases and the J segment 8 bases; nucleotides outside the gene matches: 13. The germline CDR1 and CDR2 sequences are SEHNR and FQNEAQ (reference sequence).

The chain has TRBV5-5 and TRBJ1-5; the D gene is possibly TRBD1 (6 bases). V was pared by 0 bases and J by 4 bases, with 11 bases between. Germline assignment: CDR1 SGHKS and CDR2 YYEKEE (reference sequence). The length of the CDR3 is 15 residues. In nucleotides, the CDR3 is TGTGCCAGCAGCTTGGCGGACAGTTCAAATCAGCCCCAGCATTTT. Its protein is CASSLADSSNQPQHF.

The rearrangement uses TRBV6-4 and TRBJ2-3, with 7 bases identical to TRBD1. Germline CDR1 MRHNA, CDR2 SNTAGT. The CDR3 loop spans 14 amino acids. J was trimmed by 2 bases and V by 6 bases; bases with no gene match: 5. For the CDR3, the DNA is TGTGCCAGCAGCCCGACAGGGTCCACAGATACGCAGTATTTT. It yields the protein CASSPTGSTDTQYF.

V is TRBV15 and J is TRBJ2-3, with TRBD1 identical over 12 bases. Germline assignment: CDR1 LNHNV and CDR2 YYDKDF (reference sequence). After removal of 4 bases from V and 8 bases from J, the junction contained 19 bases not matched to a gene. The CDR3 totals 19 residues. For the CDR3, the DNA is TGTGCCACCAGCAAGGCACGATTGGGGTTAGGGACAGGGGGCAGTACGCAGTATTTT. As protein: CATSKARLGLGTGGSTQYF.

The rearrangement links TRBV5-6 to TRBJ2-3; D perhaps matches TRBD2 (6 bases). The CDR3 totals 16 residues. Per germline, CDR1 SGHDT and CDR2 YYEEEE. V lost 0 bases to trimming and J lost 0 bases, with 11 bases between them. CDR3 sequence reads: CASSLVVGGSTDTQYF. CDR3 nucleotide sequence: TGTGCCAGCAGCTTGGTAGTCGGAGGGAGCACAGATACGCAGTATTTT.

The chain uses TRBV5-4 and TRBJ2-5; 7 positions agree with TRBD1. The CDR3 contains 14 residues. Germline V gives CDR1 SGHNT, CDR2 YYREEE (reference sequence). V lost 0 bases to trimming and J lost 5 bases; unmatched junction nucleotides: 4. CDR3 in DNA: TGTGCCAGCAGCTTGGAAGGGGGCGGCGAGACCCAGTACTTC. Translated: CASSLEGGGETQYF. The variable domain in full, with the rest retrieved from reference TRBV5-4 and TRBJ2-5, is ETGVTQSPTHLIKTRGQQVTLRCSSQSGHNTVSWYQQALGQGPQFIFQYYREEENGRGNFPPRFSGLQFPNYSSELNVNALELDDSALYLCASSLEGGGETQYFGPGTRLLVL.

The chain joins TRBV7-6 to TRBJ2-3; 10 bases are a match to TRBD2. Germline CDR1 and CDR2: SGHVS and FNYEAQ. Trimming took 5 bases from V and 4 from J; bases not matched to a gene: 6. The CDR3 spans 15 residues. DNA of the CDR3: TGTGCCAGCAGCCTAATAGCGGGAGGCCCAGATACGCAGTATTTT. Encoded protein: CASSLIAGGPDTQYF.

The chain recombines TRBV29-1 with TRBJ2-2, with 9 nucleotides matching TRBD1. V shed 5 bases and J 3 bases; nucleotides not matched to a gene: 4. This CDR3 contains 14 residues. The germline gives CDR1 SQVTM, CDR2 ANQGSEA. CDR3 sequence reads: CSVRTGVDTGELFF. In nucleotides, the CDR3 is TGCAGCGTTCGGACAGGGGTCGACACCGGGGAGCTGTTTTTT.

The chain is built from TRBV29-1 and TRBJ2-7, with a weak D call TRBD1 (6 bases). The CDR3 spans 13 residues. V was pared by 4 bases and J by 5 bases, with 15 bases between. The germline CDR1 and CDR2 sequences are SQVTM and ANQGSEA. CDR3 sequence reads: CSVVQDSIHEQYF. The CDR3 DNA is TGCAGCGTTGTACAGGACAGTATCCACGAGCAGTACTTC.

The gene calls are TRBV14 and TRBJ2-3, with D possibly being TRBD2 (6 bases). The CDR3 covers 17 residues. Germline CDR1 SGHDN, CDR2 FVKESK. V was pared by 1 base and J by 0 bases, with 14 bases between. The CDR3 loop is CASSQGWRDSSTDTQYF. The CDR3 bases are TGTGCCAGCAGCCAAGGATGGAGGGATTCTAGCACAGATACGCAGTATTTT. The variable domain in full, completed from reference TRBV14 and TRBJ2-3, reads EAGVTQFPSHSVIEKGQTVTLRCDPISGHDNLYWYRRVMGKEIKFLLHFVKESKQDESGMPNNRFLAERTGGTYSTLKVQPAELEDSGVYFCASSQGWRDSSTDTQYFGPGTRLTVL.

The chain employs TRBV7-2 and TRBJ1-2; 8 nucleotides match TRBD1. CDR1 is SGHTA, CDR2 FQGNSA, per germline. The CDR3 runs to 13 residues. Unmatched junction bases numbered 3, after V lost 2 bases and J lost 7 bases. CDR3: CASSLQGAGGYTF. The DNA of the CDR3 is TGTGCCAGCAGCTTACAGGGGGCTGGTGGCTACACCTTC.

The chain combines TRBV6-1 with TRBJ2-5; tentative D call: TRBD2 (6 bases). Trimming pared 6 bases from V and 4 bases from J, leaving 18 bases between. Germline V gene sequence: CDR1 MNHNS, CDR2 SASEGT. CDR3 length equals 15 residues. Written as DNA, the CDR3 is TGTGCCAGCAGCGAATCTTTGGCGGGAACAGAGACCCAGTACTTC. Translated, it gives CASSESLAGTETQYF.

The chain couples TRBV4-3 to TRBJ2-3; 11 bases line up with TRBD2. J was trimmed by 4 bases and V by 3 bases; bases with no gene match: 9. This CDR3 is built from 17 residues. Germline V gene lookup returns CDR1 LGHNA and CDR2 YSLEER. CDR3 DNA: TGCGCCAGCAGCCAGAGTCTAGCGGGAGGTTCCTCAGATACGCAGTATTTT. Residues: CASSQSLAGGSSDTQYF.

This rearrangement joins TRBV7-2 to TRBJ1-3; 7 nucleotides align to TRBD1. The V gene end was trimmed by 5 bases and the J gene end by 0 bases; junction bases not matched to a gene: 7. CDR3 size: 16 residues. The germline CDR1 and CDR2 sequences are SGHTA and FQGNSA. The CDR3, as DNA: TGTGCCAGCAGCGCGGGACAGACTGGCTCTGGAAACACCATATATTTT. It translates to CASSAGQTGSGNTIYF.

This chain links TRBV14 with TRBJ1-1; the D is unclear. The CDR3 totals 16 residues. Germline-derived CDR1 and CDR2 are SGHDN and FVKESK. The V end was cut by 0 bases, the J end by 0 bases, with 11 bases between. The CDR3: CASSQEYGRVNTEAFF. CDR3 sequence (DNA): TGTGCCAGCAGCCAAGAATACGGGCGGGTGAACACTGAAGCTTTCTTT.

The chain carries TRBV4-3 and TRBJ1-5; unclear D gene. The germline gives CDR1 LGHNA, CDR2 YSLEER. The CDR3 totals 14 residues. V lost 0 bases and J 6 bases, leaving 9 bases between the germline ends. CDR3 protein: CASSQDLAAQPQHF. The CDR3, as DNA: TGCGCCAGCAGCCAAGATCTGGCGGCTCAGCCCCAGCATTTT.

The chain employs TRBV6-5 and TRBJ2-7; 7 positions agree with TRBD1. Germline loops: CDR1 MNHEY, CDR2 SVGAGI. The CDR3 runs to 15 residues. The V and J ends lost 2 bases and 4 bases, in that order; junction bases with no gene match: 8. CDR3 amino acids: CASSYQRGRGYEQYF. DNA of the CDR3: TGTGCCAGCAGTTACCAGAGGGGGCGCGGGTACGAGCAGTACTTC.